This TCR beta chain was observed in a study of cytomegalovirus exposure and HLA in healthy donors. Study summary: From approximately 170 million T cells, an earlier analysis saw around 120 million unique TCR beta sequences. Overall study findings and caveats: Reports credit the classifier with highly specific, highly sensitive diagnosis of cytomegalovirus status. Across donors, sequencing depth was assumed by presence/absence analyses to be roughly uniform.

The V gene end was trimmed by 2 bases and the J gene end by 6 bases; junction bases not matched to a gene: 5. The CDR3 sequence is 14 residues long. Per the germline V gene, CDR1 is MRHNA and CDR2 is SNTAGT. It was with 60 Vbeta and 13 Jbeta primers that the PCR ran. Here immunoSEQ multiplex PCR was the method, and the copy in TCRdb shows in-frame clones only, minus some. The sample shows 150,000 to 200,000 clones, about 75% of them seen only once. Everyone who donated was a healthy bone marrow donor. In regard to this clone: Its target is not known.

The V and J genes are TRBV6-4 and TRBJ2-3, with TRBD2 matching over 7 bases. The receptor was isolated from a young man in good health and CMV-seropositive. Input material: PBMCs. Written as DNA, the CDR3 is TGTGCCAGCAGTGACCAGCGGGGTGCTGATACGCAGTATTTT. It encodes CASSDQRGADTQYF.